The sequence of this T cell receptor beta chain was determined in a study of breast tumors, draining lymph nodes, adjacent tissues. Findings and caveats of the study: The data were judged consistent with most tumor T cells coming from lymph node and expanding in tumor. That most tumor T cells come from lymph nodes remained unproven. Tumor and nontumor repertoires were significantly more similar in luminal-like than in basal-like breast cancer. Compared with lymph nodes, tumors were less diverse; compared with nontumor tissue, more.

For this clonotype: Antigen unknown.

TCRdb recomputed calls from the multiplex PCR reads with MiXCR, one row per CDR3 protein. The repertoire holds about 170,000 distinct CDR3 sequences, with approximately 30% as singletons. Samples came from axillary lymph nodes draining the breast cancer. J was trimmed by 7 bases and V by 3 bases; bases with no gene match: 15. This CDR3 spans 16 amino acids. CDR1 is DFQATT, CDR2 SNEGSKA, per germline (reference sequence). The genes are TRBV20-1 and TRBJ2-5, with 9 bases lining up with TRBD2. Sequencing used axillary lymph node tissue. The receptor was isolated from a female donor with breast cancer. Some clones in this sample may be carry-over from other donors' samples. The CDR3 DNA reads TGCAGTGCTAGGGGGACTGGCGGGGGGGGGAAAGGGACCCAGTACTTC. The encoded protein is CSARGTGGGGKGTQYF.